Each of the 17 T cell receptor beta chains below was sequenced from the same sample in a study of tumor and adjacent non-tumor tissue in lung cancer. No cell sorting was done before RNA was extracted from the tissue. The library came from three nested PCR rounds adapted from ARM-PCR protocols. Each CDR3 protein gets one entry after TCRdb re-called the multiplex PCR reads with MiXCR. The sample lists about 85,000 distinct CDR3 sequences; roughly 62% were seen once. The sample consisted of lung tumor tissue. The receptors were sampled from a man in his sixties or seventies with non-small cell lung cancer.

On this clonotype: Compared with germline, one end of the junction differs, possibly owing to a read error. The V and J genes are TRBV6-5 and TRBJ2-2, with a tentative D call TRBD1 (6 bases). Germline values: CDR1 MNHEY, CDR2 SVGAGI. The CDR3 has 17 amino acids. The chain's CDR3 is CANSQPESRGIAEELFF. CDR3 coding DNA: TGTGCCAACAGTCAGCCCGAAAGCAGGGGCATAGCCGAGGAGCTGTTTTTT.

The J gene is TRBJ2-3, the V gene TRBV11-2, with TRBD2 identical over 12 bases. Germline loops: CDR1 SGHAT, CDR2 FQNNGV. V shed 6 bases, J shed 2 bases, and the junction held 12 bases outside the gene matches. The CDR3 length is 18 residues. In DNA form, the CDR3 reads TGTGCCAGCAGTCCTGGACTAGCGGGACCCCTGAACACAGATACGCAGTATTTT. Translation: CASSPGLAGPLNTDTQYF.

The chain couples TRBV6-5 to TRBJ2-6; D uncertain. Germline CDR1 MNHEY, CDR2 SVGAGI. The CDR3 is 13 amino acids. This CDR3 reads CARSRPEANVLTF. The CDR3 DNA reads TGTGCAAGGAGCCGCCCTGAGGCCAACGTCCTGACTTTC.

This clonotype has a handful of counts. The junction departs from germline at one end; a sequencing error may be responsible. The rearrangement uses TRBV6-2 or TRBV6-3 and TRBJ2-7, with D unclear. Germline-derived CDR1 and CDR2 are MNHEY and SVGEGT. The CDR3 consists of 14 residues. As DNA, the CDR3 is TGTGCCGGCAGCTCCCCGCGTCTTACCTACGAGCAGTACTTC. Translated, it gives CAGSSPRLTYEQYF.

This chain connects TRBV4-2 to TRBJ2-3; the D is unclear. Trimming took off 4 bases at V and 7 bases at J, with 9 bases between the two ends. Germline values: CDR1 LGHNA, CDR2 YNFKEQ. The CDR3 is 12 residues long. For the CDR3, the DNA is TGTGCCAGCAGCCGAGATCCAAATACGCAGTATTTT. This codes for CASSRDPNTQYF.

The rearrangement uses TRBV28 and TRBJ2-7; 12 positions match TRBD1. The germline gives CDR1 MDHEN, CDR2 SYDVKM. V was clipped by 8 bases and J by 7 bases; unmatched bases: 18. CDR3 length equals 17 residues. The chain's CDR3 is CASWVRPGTGGSWEQYF. For the CDR3, the DNA is TGTGCCAGCTGGGTTCGACCGGGGACAGGGGGCTCGTGGGAGCAGTACTTC.

On this clonotype itself: A read error may account for a junction end that differs from germline. The J gene is TRBJ1-6, the V gene TRBV20-1; D gene ambiguous. The CDR3 runs 14 residues. CDR1 DFQATT and CDR2 SNEGSKA come from the germline V gene (reference sequence). The CDR3, as DNA: TGTAGAGCCCCTACTCGGCAATTAGGGTCACCCCTCCACTTT. Its translation: CRAPTRQLGSPLHF.

This clonotype was observed a handful of times. The junction differs from germline at one of its ends, possibly a read error. The chain has TRBV29-1 and TRBJ2-7; possibly TRBD1 or TRBD2 for D (5 bases each). Germline CDR1 reads SQVTM; CDR2 reads ANQGSEA. The CDR3 totals 12 residues. DNA for the CDR3: TGTAGCGCGCAGGGACCCTACTACAAGCAGTACTTC. Residues: CSAQGPYYKQYF.

Note on this clonotype: This may be a read error, as it is one base from a much larger clone. This sequence joins TRBV6-1 and TRBJ1-5; no firm D call. Deletions cut 4 bases from V and 9 bases from J, with 13 bases between. CDR3 length equals 13 residues. Germline V gives CDR1 MNHNS, CDR2 SASEGT. The CDR3, as DNA: TGTGCCAGCAGTGCGCAGAGGTTGGGGCCCCAGCATTTT. It translates to CASSAQRLGPQHF.

As for this clonotype: It may be a read error: a sequence one base away is much more abundant. The V call is TRBV5-1, the J call TRBJ2-7, with D perhaps matching TRBD1 (6 bases). The CDR3 is made up of 16 amino acids. V was shortened by 1 base and J by 2 bases, with 16 bases between the two germline ends. Germline-derived CDR1 and CDR2 are SGHRS and YFSETQ. This CDR3 is CASSLSHRDTTYEQYF. CDR3 nucleotides: TGCGCCAGCAGCTTGAGCCACCGGGACACGACCTACGAGCAGTACTTC.

The table lists this clonotype with many counts. The chain joins TRBV5-1 to TRBJ2-5, with 12 bases that match TRBD2. This CDR3 has 15 residues. With V trimmed by 3 bases and J by 7 bases, 7 bases remained unmatched. Germline CDR1 reads SGHRS; CDR2 reads YFSETQ. The CDR3 DNA reads as TGCGCCAGCAGCTCTGGACTAGCGGGGATGGGGACCCAGTACTTC. Translating gives CASSSGLAGMGTQYF. The variable domain in full, with the rest retrieved from reference TRBV5-1 and TRBJ2-5, is KAGVTQTPRYLIKTRGQQVTLSCSPISGHRSVSWYQQTPGQGLQFLFEYFSETQRNKGNFPGRFSGRQFSNSRSEMNVSTLELGDSALYLCASSSGLAGMGTQYFGPGTRLLVL.

As concerns this clonotype: This could be a read error, since a much larger clone is one nucleotide away. The CDR3 is CTSSIEGGNQPQHF. The CDR3 nucleotides read TGTACCAGCAGTATCGAGGGGGGGAATCAGCCCCAGCATTTT. V gene TRBV6-6 combines with J gene TRBJ1-5; D may be TRBD1 (6 bases). The germline CDR1 and CDR2 sequences are MNHNY and SVGAGI (reference sequence). The length of the CDR3 is 14 residues.

The chain uses TRBV5-1 and TRBJ1-1; 7 bases line up with TRBD1. The CDR3 extends over 13 amino acids. The J segment lost 6 bases and the V segment lost 3 bases, leaving 5 bases of the junction unmatched. CDR1 SGHRS and CDR2 YFSETQ come from the germline V gene. CDR3 nucleotide sequence: TGCGCCAGCAGCTCCCCAGGGGGGGCTGAAGCTTTCTTT. This gives the protein CASSSPGGAEAFF.

Only a few counts were recorded for this clonotype. V and J are TRBV29-1 and TRBJ2-1; the D call may be TRBD1 or TRBD2 (5 bases each). There are 12 residues in the CDR3. Germline values: CDR1 SQVTM, CDR2 ANQGSEA. The V gene lost 3 bases and the J gene lost 15 bases, with 18 bases spanning the gap. CDR3 in amino acids: CSVDEAAGILFF. In DNA form, the CDR3 reads TGCAGCGTTGATGAAGCGGCAGGGATTTTGTTCTTC.

This clonotype occurred many times. The genes are TRBV7-6 and TRBJ2-1, with D maybe TRBD1 (5 bases). Germline V lookup: CDR1 SGHVS, CDR2 FNYEAQ. Trimming stripped 5 bases from V and 3 bases from J, with 8 bases between. The CDR3 loop spans 13 amino acids. The CDR3 DNA reads TGTGCCAGCAGCAAAGGACACTACAATGAGCAGTTCTTC. Translated, it gives CASSKGHYNEQFF.

About this clonotype itself: Relative to the germline gene, one junction end is altered; a read error may explain this. V is TRBV2 and J is TRBJ2-5; no clear D gene. The germline CDR1 and CDR2 sequences are SNHLY and FYNNEI. This CDR3 comprises 13 residues. The CDR3 sequence is CANSQQIHETQYF. CDR3 in DNA: TGTGCCAACAGTCAGCAGATACACGAGACCCAGTACTTC.

About this clonotype itself: Germline is not matched at one junction end, which may reflect a read error. V and J are TRBV5-1 and TRBJ2-2, with D possibly TRBD2 on 5 matching bases. Germline loops: CDR1 SGHRS, CDR2 YFSETQ. The CDR3 is made up of 15 amino acids. The CDR3 loop is CASSLGKTFTGEPFF. For the CDR3, the DNA is TGCGCCAGCAGCTTGGGGAAGACGTTCACCGGGGAGCCGTTTTTT.